The clone carrying this TCR beta chain has only a few counts. Its antigen is unidentified. Profiled with immunoSEQ multiplex PCR; TCRdb holds only in-frame clones, not every one. The sample consists of hundreds of thousands of clones, approximately 79% of them appearing once. The sample comes from a study of shared clonotypes between healthy human individuals. Trimming removed 0 bases at V and 2 bases at J, with 11 bases between. The CDR3 spans 15 residues. CDR1 is MNHEY and CDR2 is SMNVEV in the germline V gene (reference sequence). Findings and caveats of the study: An effect of sequencing depth on clonotype sharing among donors was expected. Limitation of the genetic and exposure-history diversity represented came from the few donors. Naive subsets, compared against memory subsets, generally had larger estimated richness values. Some clonotypes were shared by all four sorted-subset donors, while others were not shared. The non-shared ones had lower generation probabilities than the shared ones.

This chain uses TRBV27 with TRBJ2-7, with no clear D. This clonotype was obtained from a woman in her 30s in good health. Sequencing was carried out using memory CD4+ T cells sorted from blood. Subset given: CD45RA-negative fraction. CDR3 sequence (DNA): TGTGCCAGCAGTTTATCGGTCAGGTCTACCTACGAGCAGTACTTC. This gives the protein CASSLSVRSTYEQYF.